This T cell receptor (beta chain) was recovered during a study of shared clonotypes between healthy human individuals. Trimming removed 0 bases from V and 3 bases from J, with 9 bases in between. This CDR3 spans 15 amino acids. Germline CDR1 is MNHNY and CDR2 is SVGAGI (reference sequence). The donors, healthy adults who were HIV-negative, had experienced no recent acute infections or vaccinations. All participating donors were Caucasian adults from Nashville, Tennessee. CD4+ cell separation produced CD45RA+ naive and CD45RA-negative memory subsets. The data were produced by immunoSEQ multiplex PCR, yet TCRdb's version contains in-frame clones alone and is incomplete. Among some 1.1 million clones, 70% to 80% were seen once, and the ten largest hold roughly 0.83%.

The gene calls are TRBV6-6 and TRBJ1-5; maybe TRBD1 (6 bases). Sequences were obtained from memory CD4+ T cells from PBMCs. The sample's subset: CD45RA-negative fraction. The receptor comes from a man aged 18 to 29 in good health. Some clones in this sample may be carry-over from other donors' samples. The CDR3 spells CASSYSRTDNQPQHF. The DNA for the CDR3 is TGTGCCAGCAGTTACTCCCGGACAGACAATCAGCCCCAGCATTTT.